The clone carrying this TCR beta chain was picked up a small number of times. Its antigen remains unidentified. This sample is drawn from a study of T-cell reconstitution after alpha-beta-depleted transplantation in children. V was cut by 3 bases and J by 1 base, with 10 bases left in between. The CDR3 loop spans 16 amino acids. Preparation of the TCRbeta library used unique molecular identifiers. TCRdb reprocessed the PCR reads via MiXCR and lists one record per CDR3 protein. Of fewer than 150,000 distinct CDR3 sequences in the sample, roughly 9% were seen once. Study-wide points: It was newly produced T cells that mostly accounted for T-cell counts and diversity one year after transplant. Expanded graft clones, several hundred of them, were reportedly the source of alpha-beta T cells about two months after transplant. Some patients showed high day-60 TCRbeta diversity, which derived from surviving recipient T cells and thymic progenitors.

This material consisted of PBMCs, mostly from graft donor cells, taken 180 days after TCRalphabeta/CD19-depleted stem cell transplant. The receptor was isolated from a girl under three years old who had a stem cell transplant for combined immunodeficiency, so the T cells may come from the graft donor. The gene calls are TRBV12-3 or TRBV12-4 and TRBJ2-6, with a possible D match to TRBD1 (5 bases). CDR3 sequence: CASSFDAGSGANVLTF. DNA of the CDR3: TGTGCCAGCAGTTTCGATGCAGGGTCTGGGGCCAACGTCCTGACTTTC.